The 9 T cell receptor beta chains presented below share a single source sample, sequenced in a study of vaccination effects on CD4 cells after COVID-19. The antigens of these receptors remain unknown. Investigators separated out CD4+ T cells once around 10 days of culture had passed. Profiled with immunoSEQ multiplex PCR; TCRdb holds only in-frame clones, not every one. The profile shows 45,000 to 60,000 clones, about three quarters of them singletons. Material: CD4+ T cells from PBMCs cultured without peptide, obtained before COVID-19 vaccination. The receptors shown here come from a human donor who had a prior SARS-CoV-2 infection.

This chain joins TRBV2 and TRBJ2-2; D may be TRBD1 (6 bases). Trimming took off 5 bases at V and 6 bases at J, with 13 bases between the two ends. Germline V gene data show CDR1 as SNHLY and CDR2 as FYNNEI. The CDR3 sequence is 14 residues long. The CDR3 spells CASSYTGLAGELFF. The CDR3 DNA is TGTGCCAGCAGTTACACAGGGTTGGCCGGGGAGCTGTTTTTT.

The rearrangement joins TRBV4-1 to TRBJ2-5, with 10 positions matching TRBD2. Unmatched junction bases numbered 9, after V lost 1 base and J lost 1 base. The CDR3 is made up of 18 amino acids. CDR1 is MGHRA and CDR2 is YSYEKL in the germline V gene. In nucleotides, the CDR3 is TGCGCCAGCAGCCAAGGAGGAGGGACTAGCGCCTTCCAAGAGACCCAGTACTTC. As protein: CASSQGGGTSAFQETQYF.

The V and J genes are TRBV18 and TRBJ1-5; D gene uncertain. Germline-derived CDR1 and CDR2 are KGHSH and LQKENI. The CDR3 is 12 residues long. Trimming removed 2 bases at V and 9 bases at J, with 8 bases between. CDR3 loop: CASSPGLGPQHF. The DNA for the CDR3 is TGTGCCAGCTCACCAGGACTGGGGCCCCAGCATTTT. Full variable domain (missing parts from reference TRBV18 and TRBJ1-5): NAGVMQNPRHLVRRRGQEARLRCSPMKGHSHVYWYRQLPEEGLKFMVYLQKENIIDESGMPKERFSAEFPKEGPSILRIQQVVRGDSAAYFCASSPGLGPQHFGDGTRLSIL.

V is TRBV5-8 and J is TRBJ2-1, with D maybe TRBD1 (6 bases). Germline lookup yields CDR1 SGHTS and CDR2 YDEGEE. The CDR3 is made up of 14 amino acids. The V gene lost 0 bases and the J gene lost 7 bases, with 11 bases spanning the gap. The CDR3 loop is CASSLDGTTNEQFF. The CDR3, as DNA: TGTGCCAGCAGCTTGGATGGGACAACTAATGAGCAGTTCTTC.

The DNA for the CDR3 is TGTGCCATCAGTGCGGGACTAGCGGTTACGCAGTTCTTC. The encoded protein is CAISAGLAVTQFF. The V call is TRBV10-3, the J call TRBJ2-1, with 11 bases identical to TRBD2. Germline V CDR1 and CDR2: ENHRY, SYGVKD. V dropped 4 bases and J dropped 12; count of bases not matched to a gene: 5. The CDR3 sequence is 13 residues long.

V and J are TRBV7-6 and TRBJ2-7; D remains ambiguous. This CDR3 is 14 amino acids long. The V end lost 1 base, the J end lost 0 bases, and 7 bases lay between the germline ends. CDR1 is SGHVS and CDR2 is FNYEAQ in the germline V gene. The CDR3 here is CASSLGTSSYEQYF. CDR3 nucleotide sequence: TGTGCCAGCAGCTTAGGCACAAGCTCCTACGAGCAGTACTTC.

The chain uses TRBV3-1 (or the pseudogene TRBV3-2) and TRBJ2-4; D is possibly TRBD2 (5 bases). The CDR3 has 17 amino acids. V dropped 0 bases and J dropped 0 bases, with 12 bases sitting between them. Germline CDR1 reads LGHDT; CDR2 reads YNNKEL (reference sequence). The CDR3 is CASSQDKRKLAKNIQYF. The CDR3 DNA follows: TGTGCCAGCAGCCAAGATAAGCGGAAACTAGCCAAAAACATTCAGTACTTC.

This chain connects TRBV18 to TRBJ1-3; D is possibly TRBD1 (6 bases). The V end lost 10 bases, the J end lost 4 bases, and 14 bases lay between the germline ends. Germline V gene data show CDR1 as KGHSH and CDR2 as LQKENI. The CDR3 consists of 13 residues. CDR3 region: CATLQGTGNTIYF. CDR3 nucleotide sequence: TGTGCCACCCTACAGGGTACAGGAAACACCATATATTTT.

The V call is TRBV7-8, the J call TRBJ2-2, with TRBD2 identical over 16 bases. The germline V gene has CDR1 SGHVS and CDR2 FQNEAQ. The V and J ends lost 6 bases and 4 bases, in that order; junction bases with no gene match: 17. CDR3 length: 21 amino acids. The CDR3 DNA is TGTGCCAGCAGTTACCGCACCCCGGGACTAGCGGGAGGGCCGGGCACCGGGGAGCTGTTTTTT. The encoded protein is CASSYRTPGLAGGPGTGELFF.